The rows below give T cell receptor beta chains drawn from one sample of a study of CD8+CD57+ T cells in acquired aplastic anemia. TCRdb re-analysed the reads in MiXCR, keeping a single row per CDR3 protein. Counted here are 190,000 or so distinct CDR3 sequences, around 48% occurring once; the ten biggest clones make up 1.8%. The specimen sequenced was sorted CD4+, CD8+, or CD8+CD57+ T cells (not recorded which) from PBMCs. The receptor source for this set is a human donor with aplastic anemia. Each CDR3 is given without its conserved first and last residue. Each record gives: D gene, V gene, CDR3 protein. The D gene is left open where the match is weak.

>TRBD1|TRBV7-2
ASSPLMGQGVGGYT
>.|TRBV6-1
ASRRLETQY
>.|TRBV29-1
SVVASWAGRNTEAF
>.|TRBV7-6
ASSSWADTQY
>TRBD2|TRBV7-7
ASSLGAGTSGTYEQF
>.|TRBV29-1
SGEGVNEQF
>TRBD1|TRBV2
ASSLDRVNNQPQH
>.|TRBV18
ASSPAMNTEAF
>TRBD1|TRBV15
ATSREGQGMGYT
>TRBD1|TRBV2
ASTWQGAGTEAF
>.|TRBV6-1
ASSPTYEQY
>.|TRBV24-1
ATSVQGGTDTQY
>.|TRBV13
ASTIFDRMGGDEAF
>.|TRBV5-1
ASSPIEDTQY
>TRBD2|TRBV11-1
ASSLSPSGRAGTDTQY
>TRBD2|TRBV29-1
SDGTSGKNEQF
>.|TRBV18
ASSKDRTDTQY
>.|TRBV5-1
ASSASRTYEQY
>TRBD1|TRBV10-3
AISESGQGAAPFS
>TRBD2|TRBV24-1
ATTEGSGGAIDTQY
>.|TRBV10-3
ASSAEGRTIY
>.|TRBV9
ASSVDARGSEQY
>.|TRBV7-9
ASSLAAGTAYGYT
>.|TRBV24-1
ATSDRATYEQY
>.|TRBV2
ASKWQRVAEAF
>.|TRBV6-1
ASRQGEIVTEAS
>TRBD1|TRBV5-1
ASTEGQGHEQF
>.|TRBV20-1
SARKGGGNEKLF
>TRBD2|TRBV7-2
ASSSRGAGDRYEQY
>.|TRBV24-1
ATSDPGQGGEKLF
>.|TRBV10-3
AIGGGEDQPQH
>.|TRBV7-2
ASSNSGANVLT
>.|TRBV29-1
SVGHSETYEQY
>TRBD2|TRBV7-2
ASSAGGGAVREQY
>TRBD2|TRBV20-1
SARDIGHSGTSGRKETQY
>.|TRBV7-3
ASSFRTSSTDTQY
>.|TRBV19
ASSRGGVNDGYT
>.|TRBV12-3/TRBV12-4
ASSPRSEGNTEAF
>.|TRBV7-3
ASSLYSVLEEQY
>TRBD1|TRBV29-1
SVTGGATYEQY
>.|TRBV10-3
ASSFSGGLETQY
>.|TRBV25-1
ASSPGSRGQY
>.|TRBV6-1
ASSEALTILRFGEKLF
>.|TRBV9
ASSVAEGEAF
>TRBD1|TRBV29-1
SARQGTGTGELF
>.|TRBV19
ASSISKAYEQY
>.|TRBV9
ASSARGVSYNEQF
>.|TRBV5-1
ASSLDEGYSEQY
>TRBD2|TRBV2
ASSVGLAGNRETQY
>TRBD2|TRBV7-2
ASARGAGGSDTQY
>.|TRBV10-3
AISDGPGTSVTGELF
>.|TRBV7-7
ASSVTLEETQY
>TRBD1|TRBV20-1
SATGGVDGYT
>TRBD1|TRBV15
ATSSHRGSGDTQY
>.|TRBV5-1
ASSLALGQSYEQY